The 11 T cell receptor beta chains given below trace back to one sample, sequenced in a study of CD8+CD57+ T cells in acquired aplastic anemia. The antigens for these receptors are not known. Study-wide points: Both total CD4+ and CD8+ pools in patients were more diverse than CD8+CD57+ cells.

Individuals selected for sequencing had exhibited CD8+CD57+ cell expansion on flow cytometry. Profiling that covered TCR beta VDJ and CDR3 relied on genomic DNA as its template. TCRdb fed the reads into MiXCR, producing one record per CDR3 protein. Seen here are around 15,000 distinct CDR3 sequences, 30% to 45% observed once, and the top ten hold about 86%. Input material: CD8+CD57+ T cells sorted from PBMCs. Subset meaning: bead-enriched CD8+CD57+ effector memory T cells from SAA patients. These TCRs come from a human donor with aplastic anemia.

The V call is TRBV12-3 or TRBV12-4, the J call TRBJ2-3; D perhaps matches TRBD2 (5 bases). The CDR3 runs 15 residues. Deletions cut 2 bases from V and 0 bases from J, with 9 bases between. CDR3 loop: CASSLSGSSTDTQYF. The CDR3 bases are TGTGCCAGCAGTTTAAGCGGCAGTAGCACAGATACGCAGTATTTT.

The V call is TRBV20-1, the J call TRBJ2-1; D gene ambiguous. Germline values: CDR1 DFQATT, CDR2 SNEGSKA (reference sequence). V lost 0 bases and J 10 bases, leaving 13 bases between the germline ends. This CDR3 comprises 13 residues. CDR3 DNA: TGCAGTGCTAGAGACTCGCTGGGAAGCGAGCAGTTCTTC. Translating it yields CSARDSLGSEQFF.

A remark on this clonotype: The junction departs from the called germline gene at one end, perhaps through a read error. CDR3 amino acids: CAISESRGGYNELFF. Here the CDR3 DNA reads TGTGCCATCAGTGAGTCGCGGGGGGGTTACAATGAGCTGTTCTTC. This chain uses TRBV10-3 with TRBJ2-1; 9 bases agree with TRBD2. The CDR3 is made up of 15 amino acids. CDR1 is ENHRY and CDR2 is SYGVKD in the germline V gene.

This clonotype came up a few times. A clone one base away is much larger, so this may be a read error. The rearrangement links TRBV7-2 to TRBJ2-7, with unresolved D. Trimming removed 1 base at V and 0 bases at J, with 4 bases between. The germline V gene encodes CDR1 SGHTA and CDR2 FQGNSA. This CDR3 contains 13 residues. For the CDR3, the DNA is TGTGCCAGCAGCTTAGATTACTCCTACGAGCAGTACTTC. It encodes CASSLDYSYEQYF.

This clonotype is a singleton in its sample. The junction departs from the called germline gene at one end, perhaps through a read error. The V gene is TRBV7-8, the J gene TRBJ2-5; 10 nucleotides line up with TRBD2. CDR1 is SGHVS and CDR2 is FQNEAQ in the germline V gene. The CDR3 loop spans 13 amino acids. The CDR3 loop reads CASGLAGGETQYF. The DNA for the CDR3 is TGTGCCAGCGGCTTAGCGGGGGGAGAGACCCAGTACTTC.

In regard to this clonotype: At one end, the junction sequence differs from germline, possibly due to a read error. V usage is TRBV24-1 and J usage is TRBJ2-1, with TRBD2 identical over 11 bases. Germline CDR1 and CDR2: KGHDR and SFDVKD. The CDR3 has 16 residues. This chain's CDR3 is CATSDQTSGSYNEQSF. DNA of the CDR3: TGTGCCACCAGTGACCAAACTAGCGGGAGCTACAATGAGCAGTCCTTC.

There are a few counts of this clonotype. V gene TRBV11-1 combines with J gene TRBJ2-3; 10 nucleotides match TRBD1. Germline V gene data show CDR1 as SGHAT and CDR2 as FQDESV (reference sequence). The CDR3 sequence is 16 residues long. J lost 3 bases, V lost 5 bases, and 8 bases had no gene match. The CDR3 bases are TGTGCCAGCAGCCTCACCGGGACAGGGGCGACAGATACGCAGTATTTT. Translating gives CASSLTGTGATDTQYF.

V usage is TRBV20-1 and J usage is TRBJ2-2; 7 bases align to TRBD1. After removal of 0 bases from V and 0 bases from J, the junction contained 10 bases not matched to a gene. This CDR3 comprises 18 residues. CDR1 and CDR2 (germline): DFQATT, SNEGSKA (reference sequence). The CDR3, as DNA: TGCAGTGCTAGAGACACCTCCCGACAGGGAACGAACACCGGGGAGCTGTTTTTT. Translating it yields CSARDTSRQGTNTGELFF.

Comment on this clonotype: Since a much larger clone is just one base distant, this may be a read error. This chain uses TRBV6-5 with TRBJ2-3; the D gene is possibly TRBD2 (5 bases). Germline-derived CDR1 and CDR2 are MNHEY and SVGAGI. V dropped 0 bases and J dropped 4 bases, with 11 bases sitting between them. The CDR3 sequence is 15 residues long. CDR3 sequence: CASSYSRRTSDTQYF. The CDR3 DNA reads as TGTGCCAGCAGTTACTCACGGAGGACTTCAGATACGCAGTATTTT.

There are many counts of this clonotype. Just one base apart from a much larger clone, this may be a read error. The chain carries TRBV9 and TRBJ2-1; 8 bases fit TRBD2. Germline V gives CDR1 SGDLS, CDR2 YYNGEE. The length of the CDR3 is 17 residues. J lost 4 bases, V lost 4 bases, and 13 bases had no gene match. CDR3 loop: CASSTERAGGSYNEQFF. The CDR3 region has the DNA TGTGCCAGCAGCACCGAGAGGGCGGGGGGTTCATACAATGAGCAGTTCTTC.

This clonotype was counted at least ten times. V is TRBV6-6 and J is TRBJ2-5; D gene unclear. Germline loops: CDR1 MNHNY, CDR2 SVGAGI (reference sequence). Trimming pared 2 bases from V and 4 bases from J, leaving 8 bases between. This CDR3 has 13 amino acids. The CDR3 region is CASSYGGRETQYF. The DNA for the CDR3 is TGTGCCAGCAGTTACGGCGGCAGAGAGACCCAGTACTTC.